The present TCR beta chain was sequenced within a study of identical twins. TCRdb ran MiXCR on the 5' RACE reads and lists one entry per CDR3 protein. The sample lists more than 250,000 distinct CDR3 sequences, about 8.3% occurring once. The CDR3 sequence is 14 residues long. V was pared by 6 bases and J by 4 bases, with 18 bases between. Germline lookup yields CDR1 DFQATT and CDR2 SNEGSKA (reference sequence). Healthy Caucasians made up all donors. Study-wide results and limits: Diverse VJ usage suggested most zero-insertion clonotypes were not invariant T cells. Cross-sectional statistical analysis, not tracking of the same donors, underpinned the conclusions. Twins shared beta out-of-frame sequences in excess, but this excess was weaker.

Points on this clonotype: Its matching antigen is unknown.

The same sample was also used in a study of yellow fever vaccine responses in identical twins.

The sequenced sample was memory (CD45RO+) T cells sorted from blood. This chain links TRBV20-1 with TRBJ1-2, with D unresolved. The clonotype was recovered from a woman aged 18-35 years in good health. Written as DNA, the CDR3 is TGCAGTGCCCAACCAGCCCAAATCAGCTATGGCTACACCTTC. Amino acid sequence: CSAQPAQISYGYTF.